Listed here is a single T cell receptor beta chain. Generated by immunoSEQ multiplex PCR, the TCRdb table keeps only in-frame clones and is missing some. Among approximately 250,000 clones listed, approximately 82% were seen once. These data come from a study of blood T cell repertoires in COVID-19. This CDR3 has 14 residues. Trimming stripped 5 bases from V and 0 bases from J, with 8 bases between. CDR1 is MNHEY, CDR2 SVGEGT, per germline. Specimen: peripheral blood. The chain carries TRBV6-2 or TRBV6-3 and TRBJ1-3, with a weak D call TRBD1 (5 bases). The sequence was obtained from a woman between 40 and 50 years old who had recovered from COVID-19. The CDR3 is CASSAGISGNTIYF. In nucleotides, the CDR3 is TGTGCCAGCAGTGCAGGGATCTCTGGAAACACCATATATTTT.